This record concerns one TCR beta chain sequence. Its antigen is undetermined. The record originates from a study of graft-versus-host responses after intestinal transplantation. Turning to the study itself: The recipients all started with anti-thymocyte globulin induction and then took tacrolimus and steroids for 2 to 3 years.

Study observations and caveats: Early declines in HvG clones that occurred post-transplant were associated with peak circulating GvH clone levels.

This table comes from immunoSEQ multiplex PCR, and its TCRdb copy is limited to in-frame clones, with some not included. Here the sample spans about 120,000 clones, 80% to 95% being singletons. Trimming cost V 2 bases and J 5 bases, with 14 bases left between them. CDR1 is MNHEY and CDR2 is SVGAGI in the germline V gene. The CDR3 has 15 amino acids. The TCR was taken from a human donor who received an intestinal transplant. The source material was unstimulated CD4+ T cells sorted from spleen or lymph node cells, sampled before intestinal transplant. V and J are TRBV6-5 and TRBJ2-3; maybe TRBD2 (6 bases). As DNA, the CDR3 is TGTGCCAGCAGTTACGGTGGAGGGCCTATAGATACGCAGTATTTT. Encoded protein: CASSYGGGPIDTQYF.